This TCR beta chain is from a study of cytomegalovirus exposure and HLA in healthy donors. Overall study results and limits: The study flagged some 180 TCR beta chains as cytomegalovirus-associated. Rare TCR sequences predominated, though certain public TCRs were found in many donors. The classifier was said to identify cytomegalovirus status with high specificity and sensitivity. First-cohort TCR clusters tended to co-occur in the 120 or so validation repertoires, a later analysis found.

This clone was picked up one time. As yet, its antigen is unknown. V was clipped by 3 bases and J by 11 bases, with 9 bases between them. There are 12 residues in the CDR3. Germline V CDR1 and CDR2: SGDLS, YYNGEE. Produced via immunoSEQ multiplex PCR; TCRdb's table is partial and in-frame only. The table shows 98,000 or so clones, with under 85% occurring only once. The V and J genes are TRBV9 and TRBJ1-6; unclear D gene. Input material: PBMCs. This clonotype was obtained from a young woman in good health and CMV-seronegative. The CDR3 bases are TGTGCCAGCAGCGCGGGAGAGCCACCCCTCCACTTT. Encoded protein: CASSAGEPPLHF.